Listed here are 2 T cell receptor beta chains from one sample, sequenced in a study of glioma-infiltrating T cells after dendritic cell vaccination. Assay used: immunoSEQ multiplex PCR; TCRdb lists only in-frame clones, some missing. The sample lists about 92,000 clones; around 84% were seen once. The specimen was blood, collected before dendritic cell vaccination. The receptors originated from a human donor with glioblastoma.

The chain joins TRBV9 to TRBJ2-3, with D unclear. Germline V gene lookup returns CDR1 SGDLS and CDR2 YYNGEE. This CDR3 spans 13 amino acids. Trimming shortened V by 2 bases and J by 0 bases, and 4 bases separated the two germline ends. The CDR3 bases are TGTGCCAGCAGCGTTCCTAGCACAGATACGCAGTATTTT. It codes for CASSVPSTDTQYF.

This rearrangement joins TRBV5-1 to TRBJ2-7; tentatively, D is TRBD1 (6 bases). CDR3 length: 16 amino acids. Looked up from germline, CDR1 is SGHRS and CDR2 is YFSETQ. Trimming took off 1 base at V and 0 bases at J, with 14 bases between the two ends. Written as DNA, the CDR3 is TGCGCCAGCAGCTTGTTCCTGATGGACAGCTCCTACGAGCAGTACTTC. This translates into CASSLFLMDSSYEQYF.